This TCR beta chain was obtained from a study of blood T cell repertoires in COVID-19. Study at large: Whether acute or convalescent, the COVID-19 samples came from the United States, Italy and Spain. T cells, B-cell-depleted T cells, or PBMCs supplied cDNA or gDNA.

How the authors handled the data: Researchers report that nucleated cell counts were estimated from reference gene primer amplification. Here immunoSEQ multiplex PCR was the method, and the copy in TCRdb shows in-frame clones only, minus some. Clonal size and the V and J genes are those of that table, whereas D and trimming came from the DNA. The table includes roughly 140,000 clones, 80% detected once. Germline CDR1 is SEHNR and CDR2 is FQNEAQ (reference sequence). This CDR3 has 14 residues. Trimming at V came to 5 bases and at J to 5 bases, leaving 8 bases not matched to a gene. The chain couples TRBV7-9 to TRBJ1-1; 7 bases line up with TRBD1. Sample: peripheral blood. This sequence was found in a man aged 65-85 years who had recovered from COVID-19. The CDR3 here is CASSTRQGRTEAFF. The CDR3 region has the DNA TGTGCCAGCAGCACCCGACAGGGCAGGACTGAAGCTTTCTTT.